This T cell receptor (beta chain) was captured in a study of T cell responses to AZD1222 COVID-19 vaccine. This clone was seen only a few times. Measured with immunoSEQ multiplex PCR; TCRdb has only the in-frame clones, and not every one. The table records roughly 100,000 clones, about 88% of them present only once. The CDR3 sequence is 13 residues long. Germline V gene data show CDR1 as LNHDA and CDR2 as SQIVND (reference sequence). Trimming left V 5 bases short and J 3 bases short, with 11 bases between. The source of this sequence is an adult in good health. This specimen consisted of peripheral blood, obtained on day 0 of AZD1222 vaccination. This chain uses TRBV19 with TRBJ2-7; D call uncertain. Here the CDR3 reads CASSGADFYEQYF. The DNA for the CDR3 is TGTGCCAGTAGTGGAGCAGACTTCTACGAGCAGTACTTC. Full variable domain (missing parts from reference TRBV19 and TRBJ2-7): DGGITQSPKYLFRKEGQNVTLSCEQNLNHDAMYWYRQDPGQGLRLIYYSQIVNDFQKGDIAEGYSVSREKKESFPLTVTSAQKNPTAFYLCASSGADFYEQYFGPGTRLTVT.